The source of this TCR beta chain is a study of T cell responses to AZD1222 COVID-19 vaccine. The overall study: Doses given second, at about 4 or about 12 weeks, were pooled. Overall study findings and caveats: After the peak T cell response, and only then, were repertoires sampled. White British donors predominated, females outnumbered males, and clonal diversity was possibly underestimated. Receipt of two AZD1222 doses was followed by a rise in Spike-specific TCR breadth and depth.

Assay used: immunoSEQ multiplex PCR; TCRdb lists only in-frame clones, some missing. The sample has 100,000 to 120,000 clones, 86% seen once. A word on this clone: Its antigen remains unknown.

CDR3 length: 17 residues. Germline lookup yields CDR1 MNHEY and CDR2 SVGEGT. With V trimmed by 2 bases and J by 4 bases, 11 bases remained unmatched. This receptor was obtained from an adult in good health. Sample: peripheral blood, taken on day 0 of AZD1222 vaccination. This sequence joins TRBV6-2 or TRBV6-3 and TRBJ1-3; TRBD1 aligns across 7 bases. CDR3 sequence reads: CASSYEPDRSYGNTIYF. The CDR3 DNA is TGTGCCAGCAGTTACGAGCCGGACAGGTCTTACGGAAACACCATATATTTT.